This TCR beta chain is from a study of CD4 T cells in relation to SARS-CoV-2 and coronaviruses. Study in general: The restricting HLA molecule for shared crossreactive spike epitopes was mapped. Whole-study findings and limits: Samples before the pandemic and after infection were not matched within any donor.

From germline, CDR1 is SGHVS and CDR2 FQNEAQ. Trimming removed 1 base from V and 3 bases from J, with 13 bases in between. This CDR3 is built from 15 residues. The protocol was immunoSEQ multiplex PCR, while the TCRdb copy is restricted to in-frame clones and leaves out a portion. The repertoire holds roughly 61,000 clones, 86% seen once, with around 1.3% in the top ten. CD4+ T cells from unexposed donors were obtained before the COVID-19 pandemic (2011-2018). Cryopreserved PBMCs were CD4-enriched, then split into naive and memory cells. Turning to this clone: Its target is not known.

The specimen was memory CD4+ T cells from PBMCs. The V gene is TRBV7-8, the J gene TRBJ2-7; TRBD2 is a possible D gene (5 bases). The sequence was collected from a human donor in good health. CDR3 region: CASSLVGSARYEQYF. The CDR3 DNA follows: TGTGCCAGCAGCTTAGTAGGTAGCGCGCGCTACGAGCAGTACTTC.